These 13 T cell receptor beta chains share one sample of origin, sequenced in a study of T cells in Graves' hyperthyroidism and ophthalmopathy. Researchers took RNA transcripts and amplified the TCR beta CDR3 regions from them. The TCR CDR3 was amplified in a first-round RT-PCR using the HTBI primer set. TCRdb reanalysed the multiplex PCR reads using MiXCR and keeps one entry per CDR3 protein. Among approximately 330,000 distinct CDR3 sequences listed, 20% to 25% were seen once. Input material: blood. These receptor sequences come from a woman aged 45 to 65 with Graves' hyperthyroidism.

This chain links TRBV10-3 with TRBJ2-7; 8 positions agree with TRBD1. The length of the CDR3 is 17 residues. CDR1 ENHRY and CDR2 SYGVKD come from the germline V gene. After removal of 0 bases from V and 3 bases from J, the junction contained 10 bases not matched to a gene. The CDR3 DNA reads TGTGCCATCAGTGAGTCAGGGAGTGGACAGGGCCACTACGAGCAGTACTTC. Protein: CAISESGSGQGHYEQYF.

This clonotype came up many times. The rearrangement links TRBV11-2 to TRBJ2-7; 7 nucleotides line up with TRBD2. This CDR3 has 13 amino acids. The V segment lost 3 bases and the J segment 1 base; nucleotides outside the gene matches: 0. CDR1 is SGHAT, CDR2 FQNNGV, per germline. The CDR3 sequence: CASSFGGSYEQYF. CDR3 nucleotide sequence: TGTGCCAGCAGCTTCGGGGGGTCCTACGAGCAGTACTTC.

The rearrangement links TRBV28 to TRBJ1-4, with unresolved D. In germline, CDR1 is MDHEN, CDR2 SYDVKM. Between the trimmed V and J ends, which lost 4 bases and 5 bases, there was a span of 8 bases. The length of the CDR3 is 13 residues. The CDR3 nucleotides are TGTGCCAGCAGTTGGGCCTGGAATGAAAAACTGTTTTTT. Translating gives CASSWAWNEKLFF.

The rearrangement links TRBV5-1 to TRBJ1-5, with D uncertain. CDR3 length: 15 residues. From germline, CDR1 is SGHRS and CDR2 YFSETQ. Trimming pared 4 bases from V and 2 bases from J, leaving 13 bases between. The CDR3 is CASSTSGSRNQPQHF. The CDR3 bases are TGCGCCAGCAGCACATCAGGTTCCCGCAATCAGCCCCAGCATTTT.

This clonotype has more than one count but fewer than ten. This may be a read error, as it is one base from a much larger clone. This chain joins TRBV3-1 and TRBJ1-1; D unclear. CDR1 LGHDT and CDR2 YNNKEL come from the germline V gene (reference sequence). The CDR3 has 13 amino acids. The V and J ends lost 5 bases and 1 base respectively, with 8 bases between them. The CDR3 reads CASSSCRNTEAFF. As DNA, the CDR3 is TGTGCCAGCAGCTCCTGTCGGAACACTGAAGCTTTCTTT.

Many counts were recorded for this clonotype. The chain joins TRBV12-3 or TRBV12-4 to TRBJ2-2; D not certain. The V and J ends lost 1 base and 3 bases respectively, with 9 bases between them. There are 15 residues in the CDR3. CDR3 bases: TGTGCCAGCAGTTTAGAACGAGCTTACACCGGGGAGCTGTTTTTT. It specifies CASSLERAYTGELFF.

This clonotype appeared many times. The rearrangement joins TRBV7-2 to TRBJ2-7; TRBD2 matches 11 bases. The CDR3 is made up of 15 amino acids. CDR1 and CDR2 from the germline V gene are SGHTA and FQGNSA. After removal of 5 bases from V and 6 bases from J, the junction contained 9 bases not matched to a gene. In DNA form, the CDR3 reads TGTGCCAGCAGCCCACCCGGACTAGCGGGCGGCGAGCAGTACTTC. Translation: CASSPPGLAGGEQYF.

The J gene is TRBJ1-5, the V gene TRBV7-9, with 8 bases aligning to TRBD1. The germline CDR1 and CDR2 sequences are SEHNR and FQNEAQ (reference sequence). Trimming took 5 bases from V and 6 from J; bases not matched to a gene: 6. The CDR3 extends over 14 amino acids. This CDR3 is CASSRQGPGQPQHF. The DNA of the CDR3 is TGTGCCAGCAGCAGACAGGGGCCGGGTCAGCCCCAGCATTTT.

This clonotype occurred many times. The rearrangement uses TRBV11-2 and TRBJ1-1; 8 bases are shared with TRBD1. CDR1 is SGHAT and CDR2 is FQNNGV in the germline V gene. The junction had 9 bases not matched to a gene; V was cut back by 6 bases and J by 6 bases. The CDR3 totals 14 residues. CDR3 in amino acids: CASRSLQGAPEAFF. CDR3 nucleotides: TGTGCCAGCAGGTCTTTGCAGGGGGCGCCTGAAGCTTTCTTT. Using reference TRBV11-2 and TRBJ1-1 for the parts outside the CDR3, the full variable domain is EAGVAQSPRYKIIEKRQSVAFWCNPISGHATLYWYQQILGQGPKLLIQFQNNGVVDDSQLPKDRFSAERLKGVDSTLKIQPAKLEDSAVYLCASRSLQGAPEAFFGQGTRLTVV.

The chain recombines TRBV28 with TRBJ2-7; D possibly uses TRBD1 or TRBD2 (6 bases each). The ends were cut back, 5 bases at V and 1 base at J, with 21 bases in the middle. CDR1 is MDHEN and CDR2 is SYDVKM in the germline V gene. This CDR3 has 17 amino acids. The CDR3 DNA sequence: TGTGCCAGCAGTCCACTCTTAGGGGGGCGTATTTCCTACGAGCAGTACTTC. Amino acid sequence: CASSPLLGGRISYEQYF.

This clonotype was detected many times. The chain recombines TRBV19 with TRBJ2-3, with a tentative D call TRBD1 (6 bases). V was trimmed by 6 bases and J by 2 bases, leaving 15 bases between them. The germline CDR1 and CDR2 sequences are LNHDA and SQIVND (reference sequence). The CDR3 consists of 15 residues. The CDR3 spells CASRRQESLTDTQYF. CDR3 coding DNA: TGTGCCAGTAGGAGACAGGAATCCCTCACAGATACGCAGTATTTT.

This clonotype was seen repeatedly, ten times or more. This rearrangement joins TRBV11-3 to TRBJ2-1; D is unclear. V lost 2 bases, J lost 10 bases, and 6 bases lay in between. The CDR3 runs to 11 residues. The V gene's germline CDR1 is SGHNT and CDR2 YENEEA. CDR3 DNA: TGTGCCAGCAGCTTAAGGGCCGAGCAGTTCTTC. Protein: CASSLRAEQFF.

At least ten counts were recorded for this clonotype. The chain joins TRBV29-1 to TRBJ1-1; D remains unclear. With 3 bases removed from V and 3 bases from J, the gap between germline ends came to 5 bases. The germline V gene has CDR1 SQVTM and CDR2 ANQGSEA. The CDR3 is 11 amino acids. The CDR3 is CSVEGDTEAFF. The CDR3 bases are TGCAGCGTTGAGGGTGACACTGAAGCTTTCTTT.